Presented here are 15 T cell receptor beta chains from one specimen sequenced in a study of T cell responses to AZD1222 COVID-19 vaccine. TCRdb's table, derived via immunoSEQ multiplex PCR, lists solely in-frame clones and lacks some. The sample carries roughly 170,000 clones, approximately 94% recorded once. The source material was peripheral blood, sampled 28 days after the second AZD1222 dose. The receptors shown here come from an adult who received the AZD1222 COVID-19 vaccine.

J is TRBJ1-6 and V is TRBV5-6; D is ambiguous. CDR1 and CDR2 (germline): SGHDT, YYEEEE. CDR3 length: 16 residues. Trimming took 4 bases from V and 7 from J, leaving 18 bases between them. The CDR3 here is CASSPVGGVVNSPLHF. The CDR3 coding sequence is TGTGCCAGCAGCCCCGTCGGCGGGGTGGTAAATTCACCCCTCCACTTT.

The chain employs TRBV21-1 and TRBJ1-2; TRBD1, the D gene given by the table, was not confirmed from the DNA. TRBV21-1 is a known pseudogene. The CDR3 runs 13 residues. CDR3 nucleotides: TGTGCCAGCAGCAAAGCAGGGGACTATGGCTACACCTTC. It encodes CASSKAGDYGYTF.

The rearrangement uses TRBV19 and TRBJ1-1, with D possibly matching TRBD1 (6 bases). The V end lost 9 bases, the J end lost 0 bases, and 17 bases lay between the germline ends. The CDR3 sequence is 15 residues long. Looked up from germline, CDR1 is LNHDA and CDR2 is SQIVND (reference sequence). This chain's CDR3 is CASAIGGAVNTEAFF. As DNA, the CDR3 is TGTGCCAGCGCCATTGGGGGGGCGGTGAACACTGAAGCTTTCTTT.

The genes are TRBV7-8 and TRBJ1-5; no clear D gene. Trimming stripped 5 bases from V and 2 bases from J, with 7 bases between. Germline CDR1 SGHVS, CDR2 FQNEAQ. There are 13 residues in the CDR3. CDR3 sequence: CASSPVGNQPQHF. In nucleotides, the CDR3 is TGTGCCAGCAGCCCGGTTGGCAATCAGCCCCAGCATTTT. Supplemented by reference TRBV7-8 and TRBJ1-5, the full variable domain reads GAGVSQSPRYKVAKRGQDVALRCDPISGHVSLFWYQQALGQGPEFLTYFQNEAQLDKSGLPSDRFFAERPEGSVSTLKIQRTQQEDSAVYLCASSPVGNQPQHFGDGTRLSIL.

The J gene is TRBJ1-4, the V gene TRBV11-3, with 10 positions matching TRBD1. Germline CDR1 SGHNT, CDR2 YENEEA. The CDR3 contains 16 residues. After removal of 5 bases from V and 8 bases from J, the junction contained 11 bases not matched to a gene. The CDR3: CASSKNRDRGGEKLFF. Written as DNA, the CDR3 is TGTGCCAGCAGCAAAAACCGGGACAGGGGCGGGGAAAAACTGTTTTTT.

The chain's CDR3 is CASSRWGATYEQYF. Here the CDR3 DNA reads TGTGCCAGCAGCCGGTGGGGGGCGACCTACGAGCAGTACTTC. V and J are TRBV11-2 and TRBJ2-7; D is possibly TRBD1 or TRBD2 (6 bases each). The germline V gene has CDR1 SGHAT and CDR2 FQNNGV. The CDR3 has 14 amino acids. V shed 5 bases and J shed 2 bases, with 13 bases lying between them.

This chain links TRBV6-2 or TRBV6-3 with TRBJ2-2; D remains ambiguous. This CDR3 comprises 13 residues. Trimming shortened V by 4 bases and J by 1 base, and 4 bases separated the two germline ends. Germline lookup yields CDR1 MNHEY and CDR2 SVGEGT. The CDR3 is CASSFLNTGELFF. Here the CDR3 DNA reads TGTGCCAGCAGTTTTCTGAACACCGGGGAGCTGTTTTTT.

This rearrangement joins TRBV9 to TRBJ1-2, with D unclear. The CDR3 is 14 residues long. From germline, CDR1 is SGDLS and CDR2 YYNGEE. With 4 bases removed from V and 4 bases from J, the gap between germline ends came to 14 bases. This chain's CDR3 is CASSLTERGYGYTF. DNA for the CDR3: TGTGCCAGCAGCCTGACCGAGCGGGGCTATGGCTACACCTTC. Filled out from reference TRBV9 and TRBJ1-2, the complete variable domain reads DSGVTQTPKHLITATGQRVTLRCSPRSGDLSVYWYQQSLDQGLQFLIQYYNGEERAKGNILERFSAQQFPDLHSELNLSSLELGDSALYFCASSLTERGYGYTFGSGTRLTVV.

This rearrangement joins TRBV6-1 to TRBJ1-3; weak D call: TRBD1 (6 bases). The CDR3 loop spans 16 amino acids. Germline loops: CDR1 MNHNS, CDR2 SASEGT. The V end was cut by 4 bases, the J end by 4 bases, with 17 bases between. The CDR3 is CASSVGFGGRGNTIYF. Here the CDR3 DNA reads TGTGCCAGCAGTGTAGGGTTTGGGGGGCGAGGAAACACCATATATTTT.

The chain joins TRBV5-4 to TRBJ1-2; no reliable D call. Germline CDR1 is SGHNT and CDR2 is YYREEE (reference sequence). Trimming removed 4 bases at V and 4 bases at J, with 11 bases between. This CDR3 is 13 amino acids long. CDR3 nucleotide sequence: TGTGCCAGCAGCCGAAATTCAGTCTATGGCTACACCTTC. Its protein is CASSRNSVYGYTF.

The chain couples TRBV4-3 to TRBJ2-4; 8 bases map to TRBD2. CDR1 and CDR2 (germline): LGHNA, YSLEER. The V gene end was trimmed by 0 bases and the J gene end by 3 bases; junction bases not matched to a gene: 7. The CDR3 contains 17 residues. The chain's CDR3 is CASSQDFTGGVKNIQYF. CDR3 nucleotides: TGCGCCAGCAGCCAAGATTTTACGGGAGGGGTCAAAAACATTCAGTACTTC.

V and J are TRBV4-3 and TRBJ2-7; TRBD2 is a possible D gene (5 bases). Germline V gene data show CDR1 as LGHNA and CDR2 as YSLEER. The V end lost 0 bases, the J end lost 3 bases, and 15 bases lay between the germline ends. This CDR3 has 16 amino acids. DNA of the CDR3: TGCGCCAGCAGCCAAGATTTTCGAGGGATAGGCTACGAGCAGTACTTC. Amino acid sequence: CASSQDFRGIGYEQYF.

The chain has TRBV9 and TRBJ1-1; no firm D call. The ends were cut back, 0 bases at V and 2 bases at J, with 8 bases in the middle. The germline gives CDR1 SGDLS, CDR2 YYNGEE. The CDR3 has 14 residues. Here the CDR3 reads CASSVDNGNTEAFF. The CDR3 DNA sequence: TGTGCCAGCAGCGTAGATAACGGCAACACTGAAGCTTTCTTT.

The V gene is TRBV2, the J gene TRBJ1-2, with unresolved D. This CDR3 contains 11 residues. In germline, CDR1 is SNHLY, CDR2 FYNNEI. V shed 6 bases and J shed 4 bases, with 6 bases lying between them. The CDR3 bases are TGTGCCAGCAGGGGTTCCTATGGCTACACCTTC. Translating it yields CASRGSYGYTF. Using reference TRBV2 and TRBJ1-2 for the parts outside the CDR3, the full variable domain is EPEVTQTPSHQVTQMGQEVILRCVPISNHLYFYWYRQILGQKVEFLVSFYNNEISEKSEIFDDQFSVERPDGSNFTLKIRSTKLEDSAMYFCASRGSYGYTFGSGTRLTVV.

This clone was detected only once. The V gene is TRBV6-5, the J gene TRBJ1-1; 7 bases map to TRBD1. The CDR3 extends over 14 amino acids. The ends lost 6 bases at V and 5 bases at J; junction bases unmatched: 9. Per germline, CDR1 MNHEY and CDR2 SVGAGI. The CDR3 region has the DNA TGTGCCAGCAGAATTAGACAGGGTGGGACTGAAGCTTTCTTT. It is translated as CASRIRQGGTEAFF.